One sample yielded the 27 T cell receptor beta chains listed below, sequenced in a study of vaccination and CD4 T cells after COVID-19. Sequencing of DNA taken from cultured CD4+ T cells relied on the Oncomine TCR Beta short-read assay. TCRdb processed the PCR reads anew with MiXCR; each CDR3 protein has one entry. The sample contains under 25,000 distinct CDR3 sequences, about 21% of which appear only once. The treatment here: approximately 11-day PBMC culture with coronavirus spike peptide pools or control peptides (ViraFEST assay). No antigen has been identified for these receptors. Source material: cultured CD4+ T cells from blood. The receptor set was obtained from a human donor with COVID-19.

The chain combines TRBV6-2 or TRBV6-3 with TRBJ2-7, with D perhaps given as TRBD1 or TRBD2 (5 bases each). The germline V gene encodes CDR1 MNHEY and CDR2 SVGEGT. The V end was cut by 6 bases, the J end by 2 bases, with 17 bases between. This CDR3 comprises 15 residues. CDR3 residues: CASRIHRDGAYEQYF. The CDR3, as DNA: TGTGCCAGCAGAATCCACCGGGACGGGGCCTACGAGCAGTACTTC.

This clonotype was recorded a few times. The chain uses TRBV28 and TRBJ2-5, with D maybe TRBD1 (5 bases). Germline assignment: CDR1 MDHEN and CDR2 SYDVKM. CDR3 size: 15 residues. V gave up 5 bases and J gave up 1 base, with 14 bases separating them. CDR3 nucleotides: TGTGCCAGCAGTCCGGCCGACAGATCCCAAGAGACCCAGTACTTC. Protein product: CASSPADRSQETQYF.

This clonotype occurred a few times. V is TRBV6-5 and J is TRBJ2-7, with 7 bases lining up with TRBD1. There are 16 residues in the CDR3. The germline gives CDR1 MNHEY, CDR2 SVGAGI. The V gene end was trimmed by 0 bases and the J gene end by 2 bases; junction bases not matched to a gene: 7. CDR3 DNA sequence: TGTGCCAGCAGTTACTCGACGACAGGGCAAACCTACGAGCAGTACTTC. Residues: CASSYSTTGQTYEQYF.

The CDR3, as DNA: TGTGCCACCAGTGACATAGGACAGGGGGCGAGGAATGAGCAGTTCTTC. Amino acid sequence: CATSDIGQGARNEQFF. The chain combines TRBV24-1 with TRBJ2-1; TRBD1 matches 11 bases. Unmatched junction bases numbered 8, after V lost 4 bases and J lost 7 bases. The V gene's germline CDR1 is KGHDR and CDR2 SFDVKD. The CDR3 spans 16 residues.

This clonotype showed up just a few times. The chain has TRBV11-2 and TRBJ2-1, with 11 bases that match TRBD2. The length of the CDR3 is 19 residues. Germline trimming cut 7 bases from V and 7 bases from J; bases unmatched to any gene: 21. From germline, CDR1 is SGHAT and CDR2 FQNNGV. CDR3 in amino acids: CASITRVTSGERNVNEQFF. DNA of the CDR3: TGTGCCAGCATCACACGAGTGACTAGCGGGGAGAGGAATGTGAATGAGCAGTTCTTC.

This clonotype was observed a handful of times. The rearrangement joins TRBV27 to TRBJ2-7; D not certain. V was cut by 6 bases and J by 6 bases, with 18 bases left in between. The CDR3 sequence is 14 residues long. CDR1 MNHEY and CDR2 SMNVEV come from the germline V gene (reference sequence). The CDR3 loop is CASRSAGLFSEQYF. The DNA of the CDR3 is TGTGCCAGCAGGTCGGCAGGCTTGTTTTCCGAGCAGTACTTC.

Only a few counts were recorded for this clonotype. The V and J genes are TRBV5-1 and TRBJ1-1; D call uncertain. Looked up from germline, CDR1 is SGHRS and CDR2 is YFSETQ. The CDR3 is made up of 15 amino acids. V dropped 6 bases and J dropped 0 bases, with 15 bases sitting between them. This chain's CDR3 is CASTSGMVMNTEAFF. Written as DNA, the CDR3 is TGCGCCAGCACCTCAGGAATGGTCATGAACACTGAAGCTTTCTTT.

The J gene is TRBJ2-7, the V gene TRBV5-1, with D perhaps TRBD1 (5 bases). Germline lookup yields CDR1 SGHRS and CDR2 YFSETQ. Trimming left V 6 bases short and J 6 bases short, with 22 bases between. The CDR3 has 15 residues. As DNA, the CDR3 is TGCGCCAGCACCTTCGGGTCTCAGGGCTCCGTCGAGCAGTACTTC. This sequence encodes CASTFGSQGSVEQYF.

J is TRBJ1-1 and V is TRBV28; D not resolved. V lost 4 bases, J lost 0 bases, and 15 bases lay in between. Germline values: CDR1 MDHEN, CDR2 SYDVKM. The CDR3 loop spans 16 amino acids. DNA for the CDR3: TGTGCCAGCAGTTCCCTAATTGACACTTTGAACACTGAAGCTTTCTTT. Its translation: CASSSLIDTLNTEAFF.

This clonotype has a handful of counts. This sequence joins TRBV2 and TRBJ1-2, with no clear D. CDR1 is SNHLY, CDR2 FYNNEI, per germline. There are 14 residues in the CDR3. Trimming took 6 bases from V and 3 from J, leaving 14 bases between them. CDR3 DNA sequence: TGTGCCAGCAGGGGAGCCGGATCCTACTATGGCTACACCTTC. Protein: CASRGAGSYYGYTF.

To note about this clonotype: This may be a read error, as it is one base from a much larger clone. The genes are TRBV2 and TRBJ2-5, with 8 bases matching TRBD1. V trimming: 5 bases; J trimming: 6 bases; junction bases outside the gene matches: 5. The CDR3 is 13 residues long. Germline V lookup: CDR1 SNHLY, CDR2 FYNNEI. This chain's CDR3 is CASSTDRAKTQYF. Written as DNA, the CDR3 is TGTGCCAGCAGTACGGACAGGGCCAAGACCCAGTACTTC.

This clonotype was counted a few times. At one boundary the junction diverges from the germline segment, which might be a read error. J is TRBJ2-1 and V is TRBV7-9, with TRBD2 matching 7 bases. Germline CDR1 is SEHNR and CDR2 is FQNEAQ (reference sequence). CDR3 length equals 10 residues. CDR3 sequence (DNA): TGTGCCAGCAGCTTGGGGACTACACACTTC. Translating gives CASSLGTTHF.

This chain joins TRBV6-1 and TRBJ1-6; TRBD1 aligns across 7 bases. The CDR3 contains 16 residues. Looked up from germline, CDR1 is MNHNS and CDR2 is SASEGT. V shed 6 bases and J 4 bases; nucleotides not matched to a gene: 9. CDR3 nucleotides: TGTGCCAGCAGGTCAACGGGACAGAGTTATAATTCACCCCTCCACTTT. Its protein is CASRSTGQSYNSPLHF.

On this clonotype itself: A junction end diverges from the germline sequence, so it may reflect a read error. This chain links TRBV20-1 with TRBJ1-6; D is unclear. This CDR3 is 14 amino acids long. Germline V lookup: CDR1 DFQATT, CDR2 SNEGSKA (reference sequence). CDR3 DNA: TGCGGTGCTAGAAATCCCCCGGGTGGATCACCCCTCCACTTT. It yields the protein CGARNPPGGSPLHF.

The CDR3 spells CASSLDRGGNVNQPQHF. The CDR3 nucleotides are TGCGCCAGCAGCTTGGACAGGGGAGGCAATGTCAATCAGCCCCAGCATTTT. The chain links TRBV5-1 to TRBJ1-5; 7 positions agree with TRBD1. V shed 0 bases, J shed 3 bases, and the junction held 9 bases outside the gene matches. CDR1 is SGHRS and CDR2 is YFSETQ in the germline V gene. This CDR3 comprises 17 residues.

The CDR3 spells CSATPELRAYNSPLHF. The CDR3, as DNA: TGCAGTGCTACCCCGGAACTCCGGGCGTATAATTCACCCCTCCACTTT. This rearrangement joins TRBV20-1 to TRBJ1-6, with no clear D. Trimming cost V 4 bases and J 4 bases, with 17 bases left between them. Germline CDR1 is DFQATT and CDR2 is SNEGSKA (reference sequence). The CDR3 consists of 16 residues.

The chain is built from TRBV5-1 and TRBJ2-1; D might be TRBD1 (6 bases). The CDR3 is made up of 15 amino acids. Germline V lookup: CDR1 SGHRS, CDR2 YFSETQ. V was clipped by 4 bases and J by 8 bases, with 19 bases between them. CDR3 protein: CASSPNSGTSHEQFF. The CDR3, as DNA: TGCGCCAGCAGCCCAAACTCCGGGACATCTCATGAGCAGTTCTTC.

This rearrangement joins TRBV7-2 to TRBJ1-6; perhaps TRBD1 as D (6 bases). The CDR3 runs 15 residues. V lost 5 bases and J lost 10, with 18 bases in between. Germline V gives CDR1 SGHTA, CDR2 FQGNSA. The CDR3 region has the DNA TGTGCCAGCAGCACTCTACAGGGCCCGGGATCACCCCTCCACTTT. Protein product: CASSTLQGPGSPLHF.

This chain joins TRBV5-4 and TRBJ1-2; D is perhaps TRBD1 (6 bases). The CDR3 is made up of 15 amino acids. Germline CDR1 and CDR2: SGHNT and YYREEE (reference sequence). Deletions cut 4 bases from V and 2 bases from J, with 15 bases between. In DNA, the CDR3 is TGTGCCAGCAGCCCTGACAGGTCCCGCAACTATGGCTACACCTTC. This codes for CASSPDRSRNYGYTF.

This clonotype turned up a few times. The CDR3 loop is CASSLAHGTTASGEQYF. The CDR3 DNA sequence: TGTGCCAGCAGCTTAGCCCACGGGACTACCGCCTCGGGCGAGCAGTACTTC. The chain carries TRBV11-3 and TRBJ2-7, with 7 nucleotides matching TRBD2. This CDR3 is built from 17 residues. The germline gives CDR1 SGHNT, CDR2 YENEEA. Trimming took 1 base from V and 6 from J; bases not matched to a gene: 15.

The chain joins TRBV20-1 to TRBJ1-4, with D perhaps TRBD1 (5 bases). CDR3 length equals 15 residues. V lost 2 bases and J lost 0, with 10 bases in between. Germline lookup yields CDR1 DFQATT and CDR2 SNEGSKA (reference sequence). DNA for the CDR3: TGCAGTGCTAGAAAAGGGACTACAACTAATGAAAAACTGTTTTTT. The encoded protein is CSARKGTTTNEKLFF.

The table lists this clonotype with a few counts. The chain has TRBV6-1 and TRBJ1-5; weak D call: TRBD1 (6 bases). CDR1 MNHNS and CDR2 SASEGT come from the germline V gene. This CDR3 contains 14 residues. V lost 4 bases and J 4 bases, leaving 11 bases between the germline ends. The chain's CDR3 is CASSGQDRNQPQHF. In DNA, the CDR3 is TGTGCCAGCAGTGGACAGGACCGTAATCAGCCCCAGCATTTT.

This clonotype has more than one count but fewer than ten. The rearrangement joins TRBV19 to TRBJ2-3; 13 bases align to TRBD2. The CDR3 sequence is 16 residues long. Trimming cost V 6 bases and J 5 bases; bases outside gene matches: 8. In germline, CDR1 is LNHDA, CDR2 SQIVND (reference sequence). Here the CDR3 reads CASSLTSGGLRDTQYF. CDR3 bases: TGTGCCAGTAGCCTGACTAGCGGGGGGCTTAGAGATACGCAGTATTTT.

The rearrangement links TRBV5-1 to TRBJ2-7; a weak D match, TRBD1 (6 bases). Trimming pared 0 bases from V and 7 bases from J, leaving 17 bases between. Germline-derived CDR1 and CDR2 are SGHRS and YFSETQ. The CDR3 extends over 15 amino acids. The CDR3 loop is CASSLVGGRFEEQYF. DNA for the CDR3: TGCGCCAGCAGCTTGGTTGGGGGCCGGTTTGAGGAGCAGTACTTC.

The chain employs TRBV11-2 and TRBJ2-7; D not resolved. The CDR3 is 14 residues long. The V and J ends lost 1 base and 7 bases respectively, with 14 bases between them. The germline CDR1 and CDR2 sequences are SGHAT and FQNNGV. CDR3: CASSLASRVGEQYF. The CDR3 DNA is TGTGCCAGCAGCTTAGCGAGTCGAGTAGGGGAGCAGTACTTC.

The chain joins TRBV28 to TRBJ1-3; a possible D gene is TRBD1 (6 bases). The germline V gene encodes CDR1 MDHEN and CDR2 SYDVKM. Trimming removed 3 bases from V and 3 bases from J, with 12 bases in between. The CDR3 sequence is 15 residues long. The DNA of the CDR3 is TGTGCCAGCAGTTTTGTTGGAGGGGGTGGAAACACCATATATTTT. Translation gives CASSFVGGGGNTIYF.

Only a few counts were recorded for this clonotype. The V call is TRBV7-2, the J call TRBJ2-1; 8 bases align to TRBD2. The V gene's germline CDR1 is SGHTA and CDR2 FQGNSA. The J segment lost 10 bases and the V segment lost 4 bases, leaving 15 bases of the junction unmatched. CDR3 length: 16 residues. CDR3 bases: TGTGCCAGCAGCTCTGTAGCGGGGTTAGAAATCGGGGAGCAGTTCTTC. Protein: CASSSVAGLEIGEQFF.